Presented here are 25 T cell receptor beta chains from one specimen sequenced in a study of T cell responses to AZD1222 COVID-19 vaccine. Clones were sequenced by immunoSEQ multiplex PCR, and TCRdb holds only the in-frame ones, with some missing. The sample lists 140,000 or so clones, roughly nine tenths occurring once. This material consisted of peripheral blood, taken on day 0 of AZD1222 vaccination. All receptors derive from an adult in good health.

CDR3 nucleotide sequence: TGTGCCAGTAGTATATGGGGGGGGAGCAATCAGCCCCAGCATTTT. Translation: CASSIWGGSNQPQHF. The gene calls are TRBV19 and TRBJ1-5; D might be TRBD1 (5 bases). CDR1 is LNHDA, CDR2 SQIVND, per germline (reference sequence). V shed 2 bases and J shed 1 base, with 9 bases lying between them. The CDR3 covers 15 residues.

The chain joins TRBV7-9 to TRBJ1-2; D is undetermined. CDR1 is SEHNR and CDR2 is FQNEAQ in the germline V gene (reference sequence). The CDR3 runs 14 residues. Trimming took 1 base from V and 7 from J, leaving 13 bases between them. CDR3: CASSLDAGSPGYTF. The CDR3 coding sequence is TGTGCCAGCAGCTTAGACGCGGGGTCACCTGGCTACACCTTC.

The rearrangement links TRBV29-1 to TRBJ1-2; 8 bases agree with TRBD1. Germline V gives CDR1 SQVTM, CDR2 ANQGSEA. Trimming cost V 6 bases and J 4 bases; bases outside gene matches: 13. The CDR3 has 15 residues. The CDR3 spells CSVIPRDRFLYGYTF. Written as DNA, the CDR3 is TGCAGCGTCATCCCCCGGGACAGGTTCCTCTATGGCTACACCTTC.

The V and J genes are TRBV4-1 and TRBJ1-2; 7 bases agree with TRBD1. Germline values: CDR1 MGHRA, CDR2 YSYEKL. The CDR3 length is 15 residues. V lost 1 base, J lost 2 bases, and 4 bases stayed unmatched. This CDR3 reads CASSQGQTGNYGYTF. CDR3 bases: TGCGCCAGCAGCCAAGGGCAGACAGGGAACTATGGCTACACCTTC.

This clone was detected only once. V is TRBV5-4 and J is TRBJ2-4; TRBD2 agrees at 8 bases. This CDR3 contains 16 residues. The V gene end was trimmed by 2 bases and the J gene end by 0 bases; junction bases not matched to a gene: 4. CDR1 and CDR2 (germline): SGHNT, YYREEE (reference sequence). The CDR3 is CASSFTSGLAKNIQYF. In nucleotides, the CDR3 is TGTGCCAGCAGCTTTACTAGCGGCCTAGCCAAAAACATTCAGTACTTC.

The J gene is TRBJ1-2, the V gene TRBV21-1; the table's D call of TRBD1 was not tested on the DNA. TRBV21-1 counts as a pseudogene. The CDR3 length is 11 residues. CDR3 bases: TGTGCCAGCAGCGGACACGATGGCTACACCTTC. This translates into CASSGHDGYTF.

The CDR3 DNA reads TGTGCCAGCAGCCATGACCTATACAATGAGCAGTTCTTC. Translating gives CASSHDLYNEQFF. J is TRBJ2-1 and V is TRBV5-6; no clear D gene. Germline CDR1 reads SGHDT; CDR2 reads YYEEEE. There are 13 residues in the CDR3. Between the trimmed V and J ends, which lost 4 bases and 4 bases, there was a span of 9 bases.

The J gene is TRBJ1-6, the V gene TRBV6-5; tentative D call: TRBD1 (6 bases). V lost 1 base to trimming and J lost 13 bases, with 20 bases between them. The germline V gene has CDR1 MNHEY and CDR2 SVGAGI. The CDR3 has 16 residues. The CDR3 nucleotides read TGTGCCAGCAGTTACTGGGATGGGTCGGGGGCTTGGCCCCTCCACTTT. This codes for CASSYWDGSGAWPLHF.

This clone occurred once. The chain links TRBV7-6 to TRBJ1-2; perhaps TRBD1 as D (6 bases). In germline, CDR1 is SGHVS, CDR2 FNYEAQ. V shed 2 bases and J shed 5 bases, with 15 bases lying between them. The CDR3 consists of 15 residues. CDR3 nucleotide sequence: TGTGCCAGCAGCTTAAGCTCGGACAGCGGGTATGGCTACACCTTC. Translated: CASSLSSDSGYGYTF.

As DNA, the CDR3 is TGCGCCAGCAGCTTGTCGGGGGGTGTGAATGAAAAACTGTTTTTT. This encodes CASSLSGGVNEKLFF. The chain recombines TRBV5-1 with TRBJ1-4, with D possibly matching TRBD1 (5 bases). CDR3 size: 15 residues. Per germline, CDR1 SGHRS and CDR2 YFSETQ. V lost 1 base and J 5 bases, leaving 12 bases between the germline ends.

The rearrangement uses TRBV15 and TRBJ2-1; 14 bases align to TRBD2. The CDR3 has 17 residues. CDR1 is LNHNV and CDR2 is YYDKDF in the germline V gene (reference sequence). V gave up 7 bases and J gave up 5 bases; unmatched junction bases: 10. The CDR3: CATTGRGLAGVNNEQFF. CDR3 DNA sequence: TGTGCCACCACCGGTAGGGGACTAGCGGGAGTTAACAATGAGCAGTTCTTC.

The V gene is TRBV29-1, the J gene TRBJ1-2; 9 bases align to TRBD1. This CDR3 has 17 amino acids. The germline V gene encodes CDR1 SQVTM and CDR2 ANQGSEA. The V and J ends lost 4 bases and 7 bases, in that order; junction bases with no gene match: 19. CDR3 in amino acids: CSVGGGTGSLFSGGYTF. The DNA of the CDR3 is TGCAGCGTTGGAGGAGGGACAGGGTCACTATTTTCCGGTGGCTACACCTTC.

V usage is TRBV5-8 and J usage is TRBJ1-5; 7 nucleotides line up with TRBD1. V dropped 0 bases and J dropped 4; count of bases not matched to a gene: 4. CDR3 length equals 15 residues. The germline V gene has CDR1 SGHTS and CDR2 YDEGEE. CDR3 DNA sequence: TGTGCCAGCAGCTTGGGACAGGGCATAAATCAGCCCCAGCATTTT. This sequence encodes CASSLGQGINQPQHF.

This sequence joins TRBV19 and TRBJ2-7; D call uncertain. The CDR3 sequence is 14 residues long. The germline CDR1 and CDR2 sequences are LNHDA and SQIVND (reference sequence). The ends were cut back, 3 bases at V and 7 bases at J, with 16 bases in the middle. CDR3 loop: CASSMRPAVREQYF. The CDR3 coding sequence is TGTGCCAGTAGTATGCGGCCCGCCGTGAGGGAGCAGTACTTC.

V and J are TRBV7-8 and TRBJ2-1; 8 bases are a match to TRBD1. CDR1 is SGHVS and CDR2 is FQNEAQ in the germline V gene. This CDR3 contains 17 residues. The V gene end was trimmed by 1 base and the J gene end by 4 bases; junction bases not matched to a gene: 9. CDR3 loop: CASSLVGGQGRYNEQFF. As DNA, the CDR3 is TGTGCCAGCAGCTTAGTGGGCGGACAGGGAAGATACAATGAGCAGTTCTTC. The entire variable domain, with the rest obtained from reference TRBV7-8 and TRBJ2-1, is as follows: GAGVSQSPRYKVAKRGQDVALRCDPISGHVSLFWYQQALGQGPEFLTYFQNEAQLDKSGLPSDRFFAERPEGSVSTLKIQRTQQEDSAVYLCASSLVGGQGRYNEQFFGPGTRLTVL.

This clone was seen just once. The V call is TRBV12-3 or TRBV12-4, the J call TRBJ1-2; 7 nucleotides align to TRBD1. The CDR3 runs to 13 residues. Losses at the gene ends were 5 bases for V and 2 bases for J; bases not matched to a gene: 2. As DNA, the CDR3 is TGTGCCAGCAGTCCGGGACAGAACTATGGCTACACCTTC. As protein: CASSPGQNYGYTF.

The chain recombines TRBV18 with TRBJ2-7; no definite D call. The CDR3 runs to 13 residues. The ends were cut back, 1 base at V and 0 bases at J, with 4 bases in the middle. Germline values: CDR1 KGHSH, CDR2 LQKENI. CDR3 region: CASSPRRSYEQYF. For the CDR3, the DNA is TGTGCCAGCTCACCACGTCGCTCCTACGAGCAGTACTTC.

The sample holds a few counts of this clone. The chain recombines TRBV7-2 with TRBJ2-7; 8 bases line up with TRBD2. The V segment lost 10 bases and the J segment 3 bases; nucleotides outside the gene matches: 8. This CDR3 comprises 13 residues. Germline CDR1 SGHTA, CDR2 FQGNSA. The CDR3: CAIRLAPNYEQYF. In DNA, the CDR3 is TGTGCCATCAGACTAGCGCCGAACTACGAGCAGTACTTC. The entire variable domain, with the rest obtained from reference TRBV7-2 and TRBJ2-7, is as follows: GAGVSQSPSNKVTEKGKDVELRCDPISGHTALYWYRQSLGQGLEFLIYFQGNSAPDKSGLPSDRFSAERTGGSVSTLTIQRTQQEDSAVYLCAIRLAPNYEQYFGPGTRLTVT.

V gene TRBV2 combines with J gene TRBJ2-7; 13 bases line up with TRBD2. Germline V lookup: CDR1 SNHLY, CDR2 FYNNEI. This CDR3 has 17 amino acids. V trimming: 10 bases; J trimming: 6 bases; junction bases outside the gene matches: 18. This CDR3 is CATSGLAGAPPPPEQYF. For the CDR3, the DNA is TGTGCCACCTCCGGACTAGCGGGGGCTCCTCCCCCCCCCGAGCAGTACTTC. The entire variable domain, with the rest obtained from reference TRBV2 and TRBJ2-7, is as follows: EPEVTQTPSHQVTQMGQEVILRCVPISNHLYFYWYRQILGQKVEFLVSFYNNEISEKSEIFDDQFSVERPDGSNFTLKIRSTKLEDSAMYFCATSGLAGAPPPPEQYFGPGTRLTVT.

The chain links TRBV7-6 to TRBJ1-3; D ambiguous. V lost 5 bases and J lost 0, with 11 bases in between. The CDR3 sequence is 15 residues long. Germline V gene lookup returns CDR1 SGHVS and CDR2 FNYEAQ. In nucleotides, the CDR3 is TGTGCCAGCAGCCTCGACCCCTCCTCTGGAAACACCATATATTTT. This translates into CASSLDPSSGNTIYF.

In DNA form, the CDR3 reads TGTGCCAGCTCACCCCAGGGGACCACCGGGGAGCTGTTTTTT. Its protein product is CASSPQGTTGELFF. The chain combines TRBV18 with TRBJ2-2; a possible D gene is TRBD1 (6 bases). The CDR3 is 14 residues long. The germline V and J ends were trimmed by 3 bases and 4 bases, with 9 bases remaining between them. CDR1 and CDR2 from the germline V gene are KGHSH and LQKENI.

The chain has TRBV5-5 and TRBJ2-7; D unresolved. V lost 0 bases and J 0 bases, leaving 16 bases between the germline ends. Per germline, CDR1 SGHKS and CDR2 YYEKEE (reference sequence). This CDR3 is 17 amino acids long. CDR3 loop: CASSLGPTAGYSYEQYF. The DNA for the CDR3 is TGTGCCAGCAGCTTGGGGCCAACGGCAGGTTACTCCTACGAGCAGTACTTC.

This chain connects TRBV19 to TRBJ1-1; possibly TRBD1 for D (5 bases). The CDR3 loop spans 13 amino acids. The germline CDR1 and CDR2 sequences are LNHDA and SQIVND (reference sequence). Trimming shortened V by 5 bases and J by 3 bases, and 10 bases separated the two germline ends. The CDR3 sequence: CASSDSHHTEAFF. The CDR3 DNA reads TGTGCCAGTAGTGACAGTCATCACACTGAAGCTTTCTTT. Filled out from reference TRBV19 and TRBJ1-1, the complete variable domain reads DGGITQSPKYLFRKEGQNVTLSCEQNLNHDAMYWYRQDPGQGLRLIYYSQIVNDFQKGDIAEGYSVSREKKESFPLTVTSAQKNPTAFYLCASSDSHHTEAFFGQGTRLTVV.

In nucleotides, the CDR3 is TGTGCCAGCAGTTACTCGATCAGGGCGAACACCGGGGAGCTGTTTTTT. This encodes CASSYSIRANTGELFF. This chain links TRBV6-5 with TRBJ2-2, with TRBD1 as a possible D gene (5 bases). CDR3 length: 16 residues. Trimming took 0 bases from V and 0 from J, leaving 8 bases between them. Germline values: CDR1 MNHEY, CDR2 SVGAGI.

The gene calls are TRBV27 and TRBJ2-7, with D possibly matching TRBD1 (6 bases). The CDR3 sequence is 18 residues long. Germline V gives CDR1 MNHEY, CDR2 SMNVEV (reference sequence). The V end was cut by 3 bases, the J end by 0 bases, with 21 bases between. In DNA form, the CDR3 reads TGTGCCAGCAGTTTTTCCCCTGGCTTTAGGGGGACCTCCTACGAGCAGTACTTC. It is translated as CASSFSPGFRGTSYEQYF.